This T cell receptor (beta chain) was captured by sequencing in a study of shared clonotypes between healthy human individuals. On this clone itself: The antigen remains unidentified.

Study outcomes and limitations: Among the subsets, naive ones generally showed larger estimated richness than memory ones. The generation probabilities recorded for non-shared clonotypes fell below those of clonotypes shared by all four donors.

This CDR3 has 12 residues. Germline V lookup: CDR1 SGHRS, CDR2 YFSETQ. V lost 4 bases, J lost 12 bases, and 11 bases lay in between. Using immunoSEQ multiplex PCR, the repertoire was profiled, and TCRdb retains in-frame clones only, with some absent. Here the sample spans some 350,000 clones, roughly 70% being singletons. The TCR sequence derives from a man aged 30 to 45 in good health. Sequenced material: memory CD4+ T cells sorted from blood. Subset here: CD45RA-negative fraction. The chain employs TRBV5-1 and TRBJ2-6; no reliable D call. The CDR3 bases are TGCGCCAGCAGCCCCCCCGTTGGCGTCCTGACTTTC. Its translation is CASSPPVGVLTF.